This entry lists 10 T cell receptor beta chains sequenced from one sample in a study of shared clonotypes between healthy human individuals. TCRdb keeps only in-frame clones here, not all; method: immunoSEQ multiplex PCR. The profile shows about a million clones, approximately 80% of them singletons. The sample consisted of memory CD4+ T cells from PBMCs. The sample's subset: CD45RA-negative fraction. These TCRs come from a young man in good health. Some clones in this sample may be carry-over from other donors' samples.

The genes are TRBV9 and TRBJ2-5; 9 positions agree with TRBD2. The CDR3 spans 17 residues. J was trimmed by 1 base and V by 0 bases; bases with no gene match: 7. From germline, CDR1 is SGDLS and CDR2 YYNGEE. Here the CDR3 reads CASSVGGLATPQETQYF. CDR3 sequence (DNA): TGTGCCAGCAGCGTAGGGGGACTAGCCACACCCCAAGAGACCCAGTACTTC.

V is TRBV19 and J is TRBJ2-7, with a tentative D call TRBD2 (7 bases). Per germline, CDR1 LNHDA and CDR2 SQIVND (reference sequence). V lost 5 bases to trimming and J lost 3 bases, with 14 bases between them. This CDR3 has 14 amino acids. CDR3 in amino acids: CASSPRGAFYEQYF. CDR3 nucleotide sequence: TGTGCCAGTAGTCCCCGGGGGGCCTTCTACGAGCAGTACTTC.

V is TRBV5-1 and J is TRBJ2-1; D may correspond to TRBD1 or TRBD2 (5 bases each). The CDR3 consists of 14 residues. Trimming stripped 3 bases from V and 5 bases from J, with 12 bases between. The germline V gene encodes CDR1 SGHRS and CDR2 YFSETQ. CDR3 loop: CASSSGPRNNEQFF. The CDR3, as DNA: TGCGCCAGCAGCTCGGGACCCAGAAACAATGAGCAGTTCTTC.

CDR3 DNA: TGCGCCAGCAGCCTGGACAGCGACTATGGCTACACCTTC. Translated: CASSLDSDYGYTF. The chain uses TRBV5-1 and TRBJ1-2; D might be TRBD1 (6 bases). Trimming left V 4 bases short and J 3 bases short, with 10 bases between. The CDR3 contains 13 residues. Germline V gene sequence: CDR1 SGHRS, CDR2 YFSETQ.

The chain couples TRBV5-1 to TRBJ2-1; D is possibly TRBD1 or TRBD2 (5 bases each). CDR1 is SGHRS and CDR2 is YFSETQ in the germline V gene. V lost 4 bases and J lost 2, with 16 bases in between. The CDR3 is made up of 16 amino acids. The CDR3 sequence is CASSGGPAGTYNEQFF. The CDR3 DNA reads TGCGCCAGCAGCGGGGGACCCGCCGGAACCTACAATGAGCAGTTCTTC.

The count of this clone is one. The rearrangement joins TRBV13 to TRBJ1-2; perhaps TRBD1 as D (5 bases). This CDR3 contains 15 residues. In germline, CDR1 is PRHDT, CDR2 FYEKMQ (reference sequence). V was clipped by 3 bases and J by 1 base, with 12 bases between them. CDR3 protein: CASSLGGSDNYGYTF. CDR3 coding DNA: TGTGCCAGCAGCTTGGGGGGGTCTGATAACTATGGCTACACCTTC.

The chain joins TRBV6-5 to TRBJ2-5; D assignment may be TRBD1 or TRBD2 (7 bases each). V gave up 6 bases and J gave up 1 base, with 12 bases separating them. The CDR3 loop spans 14 amino acids. The V gene's germline CDR1 is MNHEY and CDR2 SVGAGI. Written as DNA, the CDR3 is TGTGCCAGCAGCCCAGGGGGGGCCCAAGAGACCCAGTACTTC. Translation: CASSPGGAQETQYF.

The rearrangement links TRBV11-1 to TRBJ2-3; unclear D gene. The germline V gene has CDR1 SGHAT and CDR2 FQDESV (reference sequence). The CDR3 sequence is 16 residues long. Trimming left V 0 bases short and J 0 bases short, with 10 bases between. CDR3 DNA sequence: TGTGCCAGCAGCTTAGCTGGGGTTGCTAGCACAGATACGCAGTATTTT. It codes for CASSLAGVASTDTQYF.

The chain couples TRBV6-5 to TRBJ1-1; D may be TRBD1 (5 bases). CDR3 length: 14 residues. V dropped 0 bases and J dropped 8 bases, with 13 bases sitting between them. Germline V gene sequence: CDR1 MNHEY, CDR2 SVGAGI. The CDR3: CASSYSRGDGEAFF. As DNA, the CDR3 is TGTGCCAGCAGTTACTCGAGAGGGGACGGCGAAGCTTTCTTT.

As for this clone: Other DNA sequences in this sample translate to the same CDR3. V is TRBV7-3 and J is TRBJ2-5, with 8 bases aligning to TRBD1. This CDR3 has 15 residues. Trimming removed 5 bases from V and 2 bases from J; junction bases left unmatched: 7. Germline CDR1 SGHTA, CDR2 FQGTGA. This CDR3 reads CASSLGTGRQETQYF. CDR3 nucleotides: TGTGCCAGCAGCCTCGGGACAGGACGACAAGAGACCCAGTACTTC.